One TCR beta chain is described in this entry. The sample comes from a study of HIV-infected patients and healthy controls. cDNA was made from about 480 ng RNA using alpha and beta constant primers. Alpha and beta chain libraries were made separately by chain-specific third strand synthesis with multiplexing indices. The cDNA received a 5' RACE adapter containing a random hexamer plus an SP2 sequencing primer site. A single record per CDR3 protein comes from TCRdb applying MiXCR to the 5' RACE reads. Of approximately 22,000 distinct CDR3 sequences listed, 8% to 10% are singletons. The repertoire came from unfractionated whole blood and reflected all unsorted peripheral T cells. Trimming removed 3 bases from V and 8 bases from J, with 4 bases in between. Germline CDR1 MNHEY, CDR2 SVGEGT. This CDR3 contains 11 residues.

The sequence was obtained from an adult in good health. The chain links TRBV6-2 or TRBV6-3 to TRBJ2-2; D unclear. Sequencing was done on a sample of blood. CDR3 DNA: TGTGCCAGCAGTTATAATGGGGAGCTGTTTTTT. Amino acid sequence: CASSYNGELFF.